Reported below is one T cell receptor beta chain. The sample is drawn from a study of blood T cell repertoires in COVID-19. Study as a whole: There were acute and convalescent COVID-19 samples, and they came from the United States, Italy and Spain. Nucleic acid was either cDNA or gDNA, and it came from T cells, B-cell-depleted T cells, or PBMCs.

How the authors handled the data: Estimates of nucleated cell counts were drawn from the amplification of reference gene primers. Using immunoSEQ multiplex PCR, the repertoire was profiled, and TCRdb retains in-frame clones only, with some absent. V, J and clone size derive from that table, while D and trimming were established from the DNA sequence. The sample holds some 210,000 clones, approximately 90% seen once. This sequence originates from a woman between 35 and 50 years old who had recovered from COVID-19. Sequencing used peripheral blood.

DNA of the CDR3: TGTGCCAGCAGCTTAAAGGCGGGACCGACTACAGATACGCAGTATTTT. It yields the protein CASSLKAGPTTDTQYF. This rearrangement joins TRBV13 to TRBJ2-3; a possible D gene is TRBD2 (6 bases). V was shortened by 2 bases and J by 3 bases, with 15 bases between the two germline ends. The CDR3 contains 16 residues. Looked up from germline, CDR1 is PRHDT and CDR2 is FYEKMQ (reference sequence).